Here is one T cell receptor beta chain with its context. The target antigen is unknown. This specimen comes from a study of shared clonotypes between healthy human individuals. CD45RA+ naive and CD45RA-negative memory subsets were separated from CD4+ cells. Broader study findings: Rarefaction curves obtained for sorted subsets showed sequencing incomplete despite large depth. On the whole, naive subsets had larger estimated richness than memory subsets had.

In the original processing: Junction-only immunoSEQ data arrived without quality scores, meaning filtering differed. Using immunoSEQ multiplex PCR, the repertoire was profiled, and TCRdb retains in-frame clones only, with some absent. Clonal size and the V and J genes are those of that table, whereas D and trimming came from the DNA. The sample has about 660,000 clones; less than 85% are singletons. J was trimmed by 7 bases and V by 1 base; bases with no gene match: 7. The germline gives CDR1 MGHRA, CDR2 YSYEKL. This CDR3 is 17 amino acids long. The gene calls are TRBV4-1 and TRBJ1-4, with 12 positions matching TRBD1. The source of this sequence is a woman aged 25 to 39 in good health. Sequenced: memory CD4+ T cells sorted from blood. Subset specified: CD45RA-negative fraction. CDR3 bases: TGCGCCAGCAGCCAAGTCGGAAGGGACAGGGGGCTTGAAAAACTGTTTTTT. Protein sequence: CASSQVGRDRGLEKLFF.